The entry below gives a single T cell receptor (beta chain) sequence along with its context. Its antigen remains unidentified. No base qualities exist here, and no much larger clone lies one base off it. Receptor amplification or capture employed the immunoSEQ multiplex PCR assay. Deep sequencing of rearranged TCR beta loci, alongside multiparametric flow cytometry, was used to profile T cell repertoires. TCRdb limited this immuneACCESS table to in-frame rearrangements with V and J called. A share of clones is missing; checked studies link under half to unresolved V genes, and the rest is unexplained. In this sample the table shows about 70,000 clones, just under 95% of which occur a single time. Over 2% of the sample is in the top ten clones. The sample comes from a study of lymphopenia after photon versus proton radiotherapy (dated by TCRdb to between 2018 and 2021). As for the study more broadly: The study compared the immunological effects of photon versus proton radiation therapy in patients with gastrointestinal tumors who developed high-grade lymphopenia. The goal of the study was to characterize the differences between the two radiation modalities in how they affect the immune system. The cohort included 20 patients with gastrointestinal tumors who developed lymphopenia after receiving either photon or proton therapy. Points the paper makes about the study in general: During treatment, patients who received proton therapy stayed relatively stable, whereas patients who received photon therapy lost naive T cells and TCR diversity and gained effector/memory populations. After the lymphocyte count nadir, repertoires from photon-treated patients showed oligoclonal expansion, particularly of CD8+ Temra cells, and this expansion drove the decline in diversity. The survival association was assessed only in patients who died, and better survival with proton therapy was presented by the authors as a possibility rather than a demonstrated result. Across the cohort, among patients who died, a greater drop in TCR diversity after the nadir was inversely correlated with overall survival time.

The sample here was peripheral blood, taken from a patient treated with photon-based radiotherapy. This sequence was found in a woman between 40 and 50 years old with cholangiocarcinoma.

This receptor carries the CDR3 CASRAEGTEMNTEAFF. The DNA sequence follows: TGTGCCAGCAGAGCAGAGGGGACAGAGATGAACACTGAAGCTTTCTTT. The rearranged chain carries TRBV9 and TRBJ1-1; 7 nucleotides in the junction match TRBD1. Spanning cysteine to phenylalanine, the CDR3 consists of 16 amino acids. Only the CDR3 DNA stays, 48 bases, in frame from base 1. Sequences SGDLS (CDR1) and YYNGEE (CDR2) are obtained from the germline V gene. V is trimmed back by 5 bases and J by 0 bases, and the junction contains 10 bases that no gene match accounts for.